The T cell receptor (beta chain) described here comes from a study of blood T cell repertoires in COVID-19. V lost 2 bases to trimming and J lost 7 bases; unmatched junction nucleotides: 6. The CDR3 contains 16 residues. Germline V CDR1 and CDR2: SEHNR, FQNEAQ (reference sequence). Using immunoSEQ multiplex PCR, the repertoire was profiled, and TCRdb retains in-frame clones only, with some absent. This table has around 260,000 clones, approximately 84% appearing once. This receptor was obtained from a person aged 65 to 85 with COVID-19, enrolled during active disease. Sequencing was done on a sample of peripheral blood. The V gene is TRBV7-9, the J gene TRBJ1-6; 9 bases are shared with TRBD1. CDR3 loop: CASSLTSGTGNSPLHF. CDR3 DNA: TGTGCCAGCAGCTTAACCTCCGGGACAGGGAATTCACCCCTCCACTTT. Looking up the rest from reference TRBV7-9 and TRBJ1-6 gives the full variable domain: DTGVSQNPRHKITKRGQNVTFRCDPISEHNRLYWYRQTLGQGPEFLTYFQNEAQLEKSRLLSDRFSAERPKGSFSTLEIQRTEQGDSAMYLCASSLTSGTGNSPLHFGNGTRLTVT.